This T cell receptor beta chain was sequenced for a study of blood T cells in healthy people across ages. CDR1 is SEHNR, CDR2 FQNEAQ, per germline (reference sequence). This CDR3 has 13 amino acids. Trimming took off 4 bases at V and 6 bases at J, with 12 bases between the two ends. This clonotype was seen just once. A sample-barcoded 5' primer and a J-beta primer mix were used in a second PCR of roughly 6 to 11 cycles. A template-switch adaptor that had 12 random nucleotides put a tag on each cDNA molecule. TCRdb passed the 5' RACE reads through MiXCR, listing each CDR3 protein once. The sample gives 1.5 million to 2 million distinct CDR3 sequences, about 49% of which show up once; 2.1% is in the top ten.

The clonotype originates from a woman in her thirties or forties in good health. This rearrangement joins TRBV7-9 to TRBJ1-1; possible D gene TRBD1, 5 bases. The sequenced sample consisted of blood. CDR3 region: CASSSGPGSEAFF. The CDR3 coding sequence is TGTGCCAGCAGCTCAGGGCCTGGCTCTGAAGCTTTCTTT. The entire variable domain, with the rest obtained from reference TRBV7-9 and TRBJ1-1, is as follows: DTGVSQNPRHKITKRGQNVTFRCDPISEHNRLYWYRQTLGQGPEFLTYFQNEAQLEKSRLLSDRFSAERPKGSFSTLEIQRTEQGDSAMYLCASSSGPGSEAFFGQGTRLTVV.